This T cell receptor beta chain was identified during a study of cytomegalovirus exposure and HLA in healthy donors. Study details: Around 83% of roughly 400 genotyped donors fell in the Caucasian-associated ancestry cluster. Study results and limitations: Only CMV serostatus was available as immune exposure information. Excluded were some V segments that proved indistinguishable, including TRBV6-2 and TRBV6-3. Reportedly, cytomegalovirus status was diagnosed with high sensitivity and specificity.

V dropped 3 bases and J dropped 12; count of bases not matched to a gene: 18. CDR1 and CDR2 (germline): LNHDA, SQIVND (reference sequence). There are 16 residues in the CDR3. The PCR was carried out with 60 Vbeta primers and 13 Jbeta primers. The repertoire was sequenced with immunoSEQ multiplex PCR; TCRdb's copy has only in-frame clones and lacks some. Here the sample spans 77,000 or so clones, roughly 76% being singletons. Comment on this clone: What it binds is unknown.

The specimen sequenced was PBMCs. V gene TRBV19 combines with J gene TRBJ1-2; 8 bases are a match to TRBD1. The receptor comes from a woman in her thirties or forties in good health and CMV-seronegative. This CDR3 is CASSMRGRGQGGADTF. CDR3 coding DNA: TGTGCCAGTAGTATGAGGGGGAGAGGACAGGGCGGAGCGGACACCTTC.